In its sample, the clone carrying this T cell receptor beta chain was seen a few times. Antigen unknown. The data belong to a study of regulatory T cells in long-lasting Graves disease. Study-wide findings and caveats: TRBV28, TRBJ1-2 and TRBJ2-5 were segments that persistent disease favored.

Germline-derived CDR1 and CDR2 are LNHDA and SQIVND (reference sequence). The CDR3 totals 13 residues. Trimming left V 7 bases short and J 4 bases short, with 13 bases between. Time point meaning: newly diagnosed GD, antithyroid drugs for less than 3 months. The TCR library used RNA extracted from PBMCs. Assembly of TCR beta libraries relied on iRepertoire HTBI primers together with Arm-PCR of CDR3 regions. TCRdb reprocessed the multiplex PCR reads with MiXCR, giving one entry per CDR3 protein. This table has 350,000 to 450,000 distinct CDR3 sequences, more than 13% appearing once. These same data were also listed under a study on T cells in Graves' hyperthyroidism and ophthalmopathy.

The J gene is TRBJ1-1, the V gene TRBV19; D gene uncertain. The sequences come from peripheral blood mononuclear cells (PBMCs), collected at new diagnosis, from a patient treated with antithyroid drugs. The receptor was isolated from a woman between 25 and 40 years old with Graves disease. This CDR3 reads CASIPVMGTEAFF. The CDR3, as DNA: TGTGCCAGTATTCCCGTAATGGGCACTGAAGCTTTCTTT.